Shown below are 8 T cell receptor beta chains from a single sample sequenced in a study of early T cells in non-severe SARS-CoV-2 infection. TCRdb reprocessed the 5' RACE reads with MiXCR, giving one entry per CDR3 protein. The sample has tens of thousands of distinct CDR3 sequences, 10% to 15% seen once. The sequenced material came from whole blood. Every receptor here comes from an adult who was a healthcare worker with PCR-confirmed SARS-CoV-2 infection or an uninfected control (not recorded which).

This clonotype was seen more than once but under ten times. V gene TRBV20-1 combines with J gene TRBJ2-1; D is unresolved. The CDR3 spans 14 residues. Trimming cost V 6 bases and J 8 bases, with 20 bases left between them. Germline values: CDR1 DFQATT, CDR2 SNEGSKA (reference sequence). CDR3 DNA sequence: TGCAGTGCGAGCGACCCCTCGGATGGCTATGAGCAGTTCTTC. It is translated as CSASDPSDGYEQFF.

This clonotype was observed at least ten times. The V and J genes are TRBV12-3 or TRBV12-4 and TRBJ2-5; no firm D call. This CDR3 comprises 11 residues. The V and J ends lost 5 bases and 4 bases respectively, with 5 bases between them. Written as DNA, the CDR3 is TGTGCCAGCAGTCTCAGAGAGACCCAGTACTTC. Translated, it gives CASSLRETQYF.

By share, this clonotype counts as medium-sized. The chain combines TRBV18 with TRBJ1-1; D not certain. Trimming left V 4 bases short and J 4 bases short, with 10 bases between. The CDR3 sequence is 13 residues long. CDR1 is KGHSH, CDR2 LQKENI, per germline. The CDR3 nucleotides are TGTGCCAGCTCACGGCCCGGCGGCACTGAAGCTTTCTTT. The encoded protein is CASSRPGGTEAFF.

The sample holds a few counts of this clonotype. The chain combines TRBV3-1 with TRBJ2-3; D is undetermined. This CDR3 has 13 residues. The V gene lost 4 bases and the J gene lost 6 bases, with 11 bases spanning the gap. Looked up from germline, CDR1 is LGHDT and CDR2 is YNNKEL (reference sequence). CDR3 nucleotide sequence: TGTGCCAGCAGCCCTCTCCGAGGCGATACGCAGTATTTT. It is translated as CASSPLRGDTQYF.

Only one count was recorded for this clonotype. The chain is built from TRBV2 and TRBJ1-5, with a tentative D call TRBD1 (5 bases). CDR1 and CDR2 from the germline V gene are SNHLY and FYNNEI. V lost 5 bases to trimming and J lost 2 bases, with 13 bases between them. The CDR3 covers 15 residues. The CDR3 nucleotides read TGTGCCAGCAGTCCCGGGACGGGGGGCAATCAGCCCCAGCATTTT. Encoded protein: CASSPGTGGNQPQHF. The entire variable domain, with the rest obtained from reference TRBV2 and TRBJ1-5, is as follows: EPEVTQTPSHQVTQMGQEVILRCVPISNHLYFYWYRQILGQKVEFLVSFYNNEISEKSEIFDDQFSVERPDGSNFTLKIRSTKLEDSAMYFCASSPGTGGNQPQHFGDGTRLSIL.

CDR3 loop: CASSPGKYQETQYF. The CDR3 DNA sequence: TGTGCCAGCTCACCAGGGAAGTACCAAGAGACCCAGTACTTC. This chain connects TRBV18 to TRBJ2-5; no clear D. Trimming left V 2 bases short and J 0 bases short, with 7 bases between. Germline CDR1 and CDR2: KGHSH and LQKENI. The CDR3 spans 14 residues.

This clonotype was seen repeatedly, ten times or more. The chain couples TRBV7-9 to TRBJ1-3; no reliable D call. The length of the CDR3 is 15 residues. V was trimmed by 4 bases and J by 4 bases, leaving 14 bases between them. From germline, CDR1 is SEHNR and CDR2 FQNEAQ (reference sequence). As DNA, the CDR3 is TGTGCCAGCAGCTCCTCAGTCGGGGTAGGAAACACCATATATTTT. This codes for CASSSSVGVGNTIYF.

The table lists this clonotype with a few counts. This chain uses TRBV3-1 with TRBJ2-7; D gene uncertain. Germline CDR1 and CDR2: LGHDT and YNNKEL (reference sequence). CDR3 length: 15 residues. V was cut by 1 base and J by 1 base, with 11 bases left in between. CDR3 sequence reads: CASSQGNARSYEQYF. CDR3 nucleotide sequence: TGTGCCAGCAGCCAAGGCAACGCCAGATCCTACGAGCAGTACTTC.